A selection of T cell receptor beta chains follows, all from one sample in a study of OX40 agonist ivuxolimab in advanced cancers. Here immunoSEQ multiplex PCR was the method, and the copy in TCRdb shows in-frame clones only, minus some. The table shows tens of thousands of clones, with about 78% occurring only once. Material: CD4+ or CD8+ T cells sorted from blood, obtained in a trial of the OX40 agonist ivuxolimab. These receptor sequences come from an adult with an advanced solid tumor such as melanoma, head and neck, liver or kidney cancer. Both conserved end residues are part of each CDR3. D genes are given only for firm matches. Clone size is not always given. Where it is, it says once, few, many or a class for expanded clones.

abundance	v_gene	j_gene	d_gene	CDR3nt	CDR3aa
few	TRBV19	TRBJ2-1	TRBD2	TGTGCCAGTATCCAGACTAGCGGGACCTACAATGAGCAGTTCTTC	CASIQTSGTYNEQFF
few	TRBV6-5	TRBJ2-5	NA	TGTGCCAGCAGGCGACGGTTAGGGGGGCAAGAGACCCAGTACTTC	CASRRRLGGQETQYF
NA	TRBV7-6	TRBJ2-2	NA	TGTGCCAGCAGCTTTTCAGGGACGAACACCGGGGAGCTGTTTTTT	CASSFSGTNTGELFF
NA	TRBV7-7	TRBJ2-3	NA	TGTGCCAGCAGCTTAAGAGGGGGGGGCGCAGATACGCAGTATTTT	CASSLRGGGADTQYF
NA	TRBV7-2	TRBJ1-1	NA	TGTGCCAGCAGCTTACGGGGCCGATCCGACAGGAACACTGAAGCTTTCTTT	CASSLRGRSDRNTEAFF
NA	TRBV9	TRBJ2-6	NA	TGTGCCAGCAGCTCCATCTCTGGGGCCAACGTCCTGACTTTC	CASSSISGANVLTF
NA	TRBV28	TRBJ1-4	NA	TGTGCCAGCAGTTTATACGGGAGGGGGACAACTAATGAAAAACTGTTTTTT	CASSLYGRGTTNEKLFF
NA	TRBV25-1	TRBJ1-1	TRBD1	TGTGCCAGCAGTCTCTCCAGGGGGCGAAAACGCACTGAAGCTTTCTTT	CASSLSRGRKRTEAFF
NA	TRBV7-2	TRBJ1-4	NA	TGTGCCAGCAGCTTAAACAGACGAAGTGCAACTAATGAAAAACTGTTTTTT	CASSLNRRSATNEKLFF
NA	TRBV7-9	TRBJ1-2	TRBD1	TGTGCCAGCAGCCTGACAGGGGTGGAGGGCTACACCTTC	CASSLTGVEGYTF
NA	TRBV19	TRBJ2-2	NA	TGTGCCAGTAGTATGCGGCAGCGTGGGGAGCTGTTTTTT	CASSMRQRGELFF
NA	TRBV30	TRBJ1-5	NA	TGTGCCTGGAGTTATGGACATAGCAATCAGCCCCAGCATTTT	CAWSYGHSNQPQHF
NA	TRBV5-5	TRBJ2-3	TRBD2	TGTGCCAGCAGCTGGGGACTAGCGGCGAGCACAGATACGCAGTATTTT	CASSWGLAASTDTQYF
NA	TRBV18	TRBJ2-1	TRBD2	TGTGCCAGCTCACCCCCGGGAGGAACTTACAATGAGCAGTTCTTC	CASSPPGGTYNEQFF
few	TRBV6-5	TRBJ1-1	NA	TGTGCCAGCAGTTACTCTACGGCCCAGGGGGCTTTCTTT	CASSYSTAQGAFF
few	TRBV18	TRBJ1-1	NA	TGTGCCAGCTCACCAAACCTTGAAGCTTTCTTT	CASSPNLEAFF
few	TRBV6-5	TRBJ1-2	NA	TGTGCCAGCAGGCCCCTCCTCGGCGGACACTATGGCTACACCTTC	CASRPLLGGHYGYTF
NA	TRBV15	TRBJ1-4	NA	TGTGCCACCAGCAGTGGTGGCGGCTCTAATGAAAAACTGTTTTTT	CATSSGGGSNEKLFF
NA	TRBV10-2	TRBJ2-2	NA	TGCGCCAGCAGTGAAACGAGGAGGGAGCTGTTTTTT	CASSETRRELFF
NA	TRBV6-1	TRBJ1-1	NA	TGTGCCAGCCTCCCGGGGATCACTGAAGCTTTCTTT	CASLPGITEAFF
NA	TRBV9	TRBJ1-3	NA	TGTGCCAGCAGCGTCAGGGACGGGTCTATTGGCACCATATATTTT	CASSVRDGSIGTIYF
NA	TRBV5-1	TRBJ2-5	TRBD1	TGCGCCAGCAGCTTGGGAGACAGGGCAAAGACCCAGTACTTC	CASSLGDRAKTQYF
NA	TRBV19	TRBJ1-6	NA	TGTGCCAGTAGTATAAGCCAGGGGCGTAATTCACCCCTCCACTTT	CASSISQGRNSPLHF
NA	TRBV5-1	TRBJ2-3	NA	TGCGCCAGCAGCTTGATGGGATCGGGGGCTCCAGATACGCAGTATTTT	CASSLMGSGAPDTQYF
NA	TRBV27	TRBJ2-2	TRBD2	TGTGCCAGCAGGACTAGCGATGACACCGGGGAGCTGTTTTTT	CASRTSDDTGELFF
NA	TRBV25-1	TRBJ2-4	NA	TGTGCCAGCAGTGAATCCGGCCGGAAAAACATTCAGTACTTC	CASSESGRKNIQYF
once	TRBV10-2	TRBJ2-7	NA	TGCGCCAGCAGTTCACAGGGCTACGAGCAGTACTTC	CASSSQGYEQYF